The 15 T cell receptor beta chains below all came from one sample that was sequenced in a study of CXCR3-negative and CXCR3-positive naive CD8 T cells. Findings and limits, study-wide: The TRB CDR3s that CXCR3-positive naive cells carried were more hydrophobic than those of CXCR3-negative naive cells.

Researchers prepared the TRB cDNA libraries using 5' RACE with UMI labels. After re-calling the 5' RACE reads, TCRdb lists one entry per CDR3 protein, DNA absent. Across some 120,000 distinct CDR3 sequences, the top ten clones capture under 0.75% of the sample. Antigen specificity for these receptors is unknown. Material for sequencing was naive CXCR3+ CD8+ T cells from blood. Documented subset: CD45RO-CCR7+CD27+CD95- naive CD8+ T cells expressing CXCR3 (TNR3+). These receptors all come from a human donor in good health. Some clones in this sample may be carry-over from other donors' samples.

The gene calls are TRBV5-4 and TRBJ2-7; checking the TCRdb D call of TRBD1 is not possible without DNA. The CDR3 is made up of 14 amino acids. Germline CDR1 and CDR2: SGHNT and YYREEE (reference sequence). The CDR3 reads CASSTPGQSYEQYF.

The CDR3 reads CASSLAGYEQFF. V is TRBV7-2 and J is TRBJ2-1. The CDR3 has 12 amino acids. Germline V gene lookup returns CDR1 SGHTA and CDR2 FQGNSA.

The chain recombines TRBV7-2 with TRBJ2-7; TCRdb's D call, TRBD1, is unchecked because there is no DNA. The V gene's germline CDR1 is SGHTA and CDR2 FQGNSA. This CDR3 region has 12 residues. CDR3 sequence reads: CASSSLGREQYF.

This chain connects TRBV10-3 to TRBJ2-1; TCRdb gives TRBD1 as the D gene, but with no DNA this cannot be confirmed. Germline V gene sequence: CDR1 ENHRY, CDR2 SYGVKD. This CDR3 has 14 amino acids. The CDR3 spells CAISEDRAYNEQFF.

CDR3: CAISAREELFF. The V and J genes are TRBV10-3 and TRBJ2-2; TCRdb names TRBD2, which stays unverified in the absence of DNA. Germline assignment: CDR1 ENHRY and CDR2 SYGVKD. The CDR3 contains 11 residues.

The chain uses TRBV4-1 and TRBJ1-1; no DNA is available, so the TRBD1 call from TCRdb remains unchecked. The germline gives CDR1 MGHRA, CDR2 YSYEKL. CDR3 length: 15 amino acids. CDR3 sequence reads: CASSQETGNRGGAFF.

The J gene is TRBJ1-1, the V gene TRBV5-4; absent DNA, TCRdb's TRBD1 call cannot be checked. CDR1 and CDR2 (germline): SGHNT, YYREEE (reference sequence). The CDR3 contains 13 residues. CDR3 residues: CASSVRGNTEAFF. Full variable domain (remainder filled in from reference TRBV5-4 and TRBJ1-1): ETGVTQSPTHLIKTRGQQVTLRCSSQSGHNTVSWYQQALGQGPQFIFQYYREEENGRGNFPPRFSGLQFPNYSSELNVNALELDDSALYLCASSVRGNTEAFFGQGTRLTVV.

The V call is TRBV27, the J call TRBJ2-5; the TCRdb call, TRBD1, lacks DNA for checking. In germline, CDR1 is MNHEY, CDR2 SMNVEV (reference sequence). The CDR3 has 15 amino acids. The CDR3 here is CASSSMTGRGETQYF.

This chain joins TRBV12-3 or TRBV12-4 and TRBJ2-1. The CDR3 runs to 15 residues. The CDR3 reads CASNIAGEDYNEQFF.

J is TRBJ2-7 and V is TRBV12-3 or TRBV12-4; checking the TCRdb D call of TRBD1 is not possible without DNA. CDR3 size: 17 residues. The chain's CDR3 is CASSLSFRGLSHYEQYF.

The rearrangement uses TRBV5-5 and TRBJ2-3; the D call of TRBD2 rests on TCRdb alone, since no DNA is present to check it. This CDR3 has 13 residues. Germline V lookup: CDR1 SGHKS, CDR2 YYEKEE (reference sequence). CDR3 residues: CATSGGYTDTQYF.

The rearrangement joins TRBV5-6 to TRBJ1-6; TCRdb gives TRBD1 as the D gene, but with no DNA this cannot be confirmed. The CDR3 totals 16 residues. CDR1 is SGHDT and CDR2 is YYEEEE in the germline V gene. CDR3 in amino acids: CASSLGPGQGNSPLHF.

CDR3 loop: CASSLSRDQPQHF. The rearrangement joins TRBV7-9 to TRBJ1-5. The CDR3 spans 13 residues. Germline V gene sequence: CDR1 SEHNR, CDR2 FQNEAQ (reference sequence).

The J gene is TRBJ1-1, the V gene TRBV5-4. Germline V CDR1 and CDR2: SGHNT, YYREEE (reference sequence). This CDR3 spans 13 amino acids. CDR3 sequence reads: CASSQQQNTEAFF. The full variable domain, rest sourced from reference TRBV5-4 and TRBJ1-1, is ETGVTQSPTHLIKTRGQQVTLRCSSQSGHNTVSWYQQALGQGPQFIFQYYREEENGRGNFPPRFSGLQFPNYSSELNVNALELDDSALYLCASSQQQNTEAFFGQGTRLTVV.

The rearrangement links TRBV12-3 or TRBV12-4 to TRBJ2-2. The CDR3 is 13 amino acids. CDR3: CASSSTTTGELFF.